Shown below are 20 T cell receptor beta chains from a single sample sequenced in a study of patients and donors after allogeneic stem cell transplantation. Each CDR3 protein is one row after TCRdb ran MiXCR on the RT-PCR reads. The sample includes 390,000 or so distinct CDR3 sequences, 16% seen only once; the top ten take less than 8%. Sequenced input: blood, either unsorted or a sorted T cell fraction (not recorded which). The source is a human donor who was either an allogeneic HSCT recipient or a stem cell or donor lymphocyte infusion donor (not recorded which). It is not recorded whose cells these are; they may come from a transplant donor.

This sequence joins TRBV20-1 and TRBJ1-1, with TRBD1 matching 10 bases. Germline loops: CDR1 DFQATT, CDR2 SNEGSKA (reference sequence). Losses at the gene ends were 6 bases for V and 0 bases for J; bases not matched to a gene: 7. CDR3 size: 15 residues. Here the CDR3 DNA reads TGCAGTGCGCCCGGGACAGGGGCCCTGAACACTGAAGCTTTCTTT. Its protein is CSAPGTGALNTEAFF.

V and J are TRBV25-1 and TRBJ2-2; D possibly matches TRBD1 or TRBD2 (5 bases each). This CDR3 has 14 amino acids. Germline lookup yields CDR1 MGHDK and CDR2 SYGVNS. The germline V and J ends were trimmed by 7 bases and 1 base, with 10 bases remaining between them. CDR3 in DNA: TGTGCCAGCACGGGGACGGTGAACACCGGGGAGCTGTTTTTT. It translates to CASTGTVNTGELFF.

In this sample, this clonotype turned up a few times. The V and J genes are TRBV15 and TRBJ2-7, with D unresolved. The germline V gene has CDR1 LNHNV and CDR2 YYDKDF (reference sequence). The CDR3 is 13 residues long. With 3 bases removed from V and 0 bases from J, the gap between germline ends came to 6 bases. The CDR3 region is CATSRAISYEQYF. CDR3 in DNA: TGTGCCACCAGCAGGGCCATCTCCTACGAGCAGTACTTC.

Many counts were recorded for this clonotype. This sequence joins TRBV6-2 or TRBV6-3 and TRBJ2-1; D gene uncertain. Germline lookup yields CDR1 MNHEY and CDR2 SVGEGT. The V gene lost 7 bases and the J gene lost 8 bases, with 15 bases spanning the gap. The CDR3 is 13 amino acids. CDR3: CASKQLQIHEQFF. The CDR3 region has the DNA TGTGCCAGCAAGCAGTTACAGATCCATGAGCAGTTCTTC.

V and J are TRBV6-1 and TRBJ2-7; TRBD1 matches at 9 bases. With 6 bases clipped from V and 3 bases from J, the junction kept 9 bases outside the gene matches. The CDR3 runs to 15 residues. The V gene's germline CDR1 is MNHNS and CDR2 SASEGT. CDR3 sequence (DNA): TGTGCCAGCAGGCCGGGACAGGGAAGGGACTACGAGCAGTACTTC. The encoded protein is CASRPGQGRDYEQYF.

The rearrangement uses TRBV11-2 and TRBJ2-5; no firm D call. V was pared by 3 bases and J by 5 bases, with 13 bases between. This CDR3 has 14 residues. Germline V gene sequence: CDR1 SGHAT, CDR2 FQNNGV. CDR3 sequence: CASSFLPRLETQYF. The DNA for the CDR3 is TGTGCCAGCAGCTTCCTTCCGCGTTTGGAGACCCAGTACTTC.

Ten or more counts support this clonotype. J is TRBJ2-1 and V is TRBV12-3 or TRBV12-4; D is perhaps TRBD1 (5 bases). This CDR3 comprises 15 residues. V lost 4 bases and J 2 bases, leaving 12 bases between the germline ends. DNA for the CDR3: TGTGCCAGCAGTTCATTACAGGCCCCCTACAATGAGCAGTTCTTC. This gives the protein CASSSLQAPYNEQFF.

The V and J genes are TRBV3-1 and TRBJ2-7; D may correspond to TRBD1 or TRBD2 (5 bases each). V was trimmed by 6 bases and J by 1 base, leaving 13 bases between them. The CDR3 runs 14 residues. Germline V gene data show CDR1 as LGHDT and CDR2 as YNNKEL (reference sequence). The CDR3 region has the DNA TGTGCCAGCAGGGAGAGGGGATCATCCTACGAGCAGTACTTC. It specifies CASRERGSSYEQYF.

The chain couples TRBV30 to TRBJ1-1, with D unresolved. Trimming removed 4 bases from V and 11 bases from J, with 14 bases in between. Per germline, CDR1 GTSNPN and CDR2 SVGIG (reference sequence). The CDR3 covers 11 residues. CDR3 in DNA: TGTGCCTGGAACTTAGGGCGGGCCGCTTTCTTT. Translation gives CAWNLGRAAFF.

This clonotype has more than one count but fewer than ten. This sequence joins TRBV20-1 and TRBJ2-2; weak D call: TRBD1 (8 bases). This CDR3 is 15 amino acids long. Trimming shortened V by 2 bases and J by 6 bases, and 16 bases separated the two germline ends. The germline CDR1 and CDR2 sequences are DFQATT and SNEGSKA (reference sequence). The DNA for the CDR3 is TGCAGTGCTAGAACAGGGGGGGCCGGCGCCGGGGAGCTGTTTTTT. Translating gives CSARTGGAGAGELFF.

CDR3 in amino acids: CASSVVAGAAYGYTF. The DNA for the CDR3 is TGTGCCAGCAGCGTAGTGGCAGGGGCGGCCTATGGCTACACCTTC. The chain joins TRBV9 to TRBJ1-2; tentative D call: TRBD1 (6 bases). Germline CDR1 is SGDLS and CDR2 is YYNGEE. V was trimmed by 0 bases and J by 4 bases, leaving 13 bases between them. The CDR3 loop spans 15 amino acids.

The genes are TRBV10-3 and TRBJ2-1; 8 nucleotides match TRBD2. The CDR3 length is 15 residues. Trimming at V came to 0 bases and at J to 6 bases, leaving 4 bases not matched to a gene. The germline V gene has CDR1 ENHRY and CDR2 SYGVKD. CDR3 DNA sequence: TGTGCCATCAGTGAGTCTGCGGGAGGCCCCAATGAGCAGTTCTTC. This translates into CAISESAGGPNEQFF.

The chain joins TRBV29-1 to TRBJ1-2, with a tentative D call TRBD1 (5 bases). Trimming cost V 0 bases and J 1 base, with 6 bases left between them. Germline lookup yields CDR1 SQVTM and CDR2 ANQGSEA. The CDR3 spans 13 residues. CDR3 loop: CSVEEGRNYGYTF. CDR3 coding DNA: TGCAGCGTTGAAGAGGGGCGTAACTATGGCTACACCTTC.

This clonotype was detected once. The CDR3 reads CAAERTGPSYEQYF. The CDR3 DNA is TGTGCCGCGGAGAGGACAGGGCCCTCCTACGAGCAGTACTTC. The V and J genes are TRBV7-9 and TRBJ2-7; 8 bases fit TRBD1. The CDR3 extends over 14 amino acids. Germline CDR1 is SEHNR and CDR2 is FQNEAQ (reference sequence). Losses at the gene ends were 11 bases for V and 0 bases for J; bases not matched to a gene: 9.

CDR3 in DNA: TGCAGTGCCCTGCTCAGCGTCAATGAGCAGTTCTTC. Its protein product is CSALLSVNEQFF. The chain has TRBV20-1 and TRBJ2-1; D is uncertain. Germline V lookup: CDR1 DFQATT, CDR2 SNEGSKA (reference sequence). The CDR3 runs to 12 residues. Trimming cost V 6 bases and J 6 bases, with 12 bases left between them.

This clonotype turned up a few times. The chain combines TRBV2 with TRBJ1-6, with unresolved D. Looked up from germline, CDR1 is SNHLY and CDR2 is FYNNEI. The CDR3 totals 13 residues. V was pared by 7 bases and J by 2 bases, with 6 bases between. CDR3 nucleotide sequence: TGTGCCAGCAAAGGGACCTATAATTCACCCCTCCACTTT. Protein sequence: CASKGTYNSPLHF.

V usage is TRBV4-2 and J usage is TRBJ1-1; the match to TRBD1 covers 7 bases. The germline V gene has CDR1 LGHNA and CDR2 YNFKEQ. V was pared by 2 bases and J by 4 bases, with 4 bases of the junction left unmatched. CDR3 length: 14 residues. CDR3 amino acids: CASSQPTGFTEAFF. The CDR3 DNA reads as TGTGCCAGCAGCCAACCGACAGGGTTCACTGAAGCTTTCTTT.

This clonotype has only a few counts. The chain employs TRBV12-3 or TRBV12-4 and TRBJ2-7; maybe TRBD2 (5 bases). V was cut by 5 bases and J by 3 bases, with 8 bases left in between. The CDR3 runs 12 residues. CDR3 bases: TGTGCCAGCAGTACCGACTACTACGAGCAGTACTTC. Translated, it gives CASSTDYYEQYF.

The rearrangement uses TRBV12-3 or TRBV12-4 and TRBJ1-1; no firm D call. This CDR3 contains 14 residues. Deletions cut 7 bases from V and 11 bases from J, with 23 bases between. This chain's CDR3 is CASNPRRPAPEAFF. The DNA for the CDR3 is TGTGCCAGCAACCCGAGGAGACCGGCACCCGAGGCTTTCTTT.

The rearrangement joins TRBV6-4 to TRBJ2-1; 8 bases align to TRBD2. The CDR3 contains 15 residues. Germline V CDR1 and CDR2: MRHNA, SNTAGT. V was pared by 7 bases and J by 7 bases, with 12 bases of the junction left unmatched. In DNA, the CDR3 is TGTGCCAGCACCCATAAAGCGGGAGCCGGAAATGAGCAGTTCTTC. Protein product: CASTHKAGAGNEQFF.